The 23 T cell receptor beta chains listed next were all sequenced from one sample in a study of vaccination effects on CD4 cells after COVID-19. Sequencing was preceded by expansion of antigen-specific CD4+ T cells with viral peptide pools in the ViraFEST assay. When around ten days of culture had elapsed, CD4+ T cells were isolated. PCR showed that the person got SARS-CoV-2 infection at some point between March and December 2020. These receptors are not linked to any known antigen. The repertoire was sequenced with immunoSEQ multiplex PCR; TCRdb's copy has only in-frame clones and lacks some. This sample carries 30,000 to 35,000 clones, just over 70% of them seen once, and the ten largest clones take around 30%. Source: CD4+ T cells from PBMCs cultured with a peptide pool, taken before COVID-19 vaccination. All receptors derive from a human donor who had a prior SARS-CoV-2 infection.

V gene TRBV7-3 combines with J gene TRBJ2-4; no reliable D call. Trimming took 3 bases from V and 4 from J, leaving 4 bases between them. Germline loops: CDR1 SGHTA, CDR2 FQGTGA. This CDR3 comprises 12 residues. For the CDR3, the DNA is TGTGCCAGCAGCTTTAAGAAAAACATTCAGTACTTC. Encoded protein: CASSFKKNIQYF.

The rearrangement links TRBV6-5 to TRBJ2-5; D call uncertain. CDR3 size: 13 residues. Looked up from germline, CDR1 is MNHEY and CDR2 is SVGAGI. Trimming took 7 bases from V and 5 from J, leaving 14 bases between them. CDR3: CASTFSGLETQYF. CDR3 nucleotide sequence: TGTGCCAGCACCTTCTCCGGGTTGGAGACCCAGTACTTC.

The chain links TRBV11-2 to TRBJ1-2; 12 nucleotides line up with TRBD1. Germline V gene sequence: CDR1 SGHAT, CDR2 FQNNGV. V lost 4 bases to trimming and J lost 4 bases; unmatched junction nucleotides: 13. This CDR3 contains 18 residues. The CDR3 region is CASSSNGRDRGLGYGYTF. The DNA of the CDR3 is TGTGCCAGCAGCTCAAATGGCCGGGACAGGGGGCTCGGCTATGGCTACACCTTC. Variable domain in full (rest from reference TRBV11-2 and TRBJ1-2): EAGVAQSPRYKIIEKRQSVAFWCNPISGHATLYWYQQILGQGPKLLIQFQNNGVVDDSQLPKDRFSAERLKGVDSTLKIQPAKLEDSAVYLCASSSNGRDRGLGYGYTFGSGTRLTVV.

This chain uses TRBV4-1 with TRBJ2-3, with D unclear. The CDR3 covers 14 residues. The V end was cut by 0 bases, the J end by 4 bases, with 8 bases between. CDR1 is MGHRA and CDR2 is YSYEKL in the germline V gene. The CDR3 is CASSQDPRPDTQYF. DNA of the CDR3: TGCGCCAGCAGCCAAGATCCTCGTCCAGATACGCAGTATTTT.

This sequence joins TRBV29-1 and TRBJ2-3; a possible D gene is TRBD1 (5 bases). The CDR3 totals 14 residues. Trimming removed 3 bases at V and 0 bases at J, with 10 bases between. Germline V lookup: CDR1 SQVTM, CDR2 ANQGSEA. The CDR3 here is CSVDRSGSTDTQYF. The CDR3 DNA reads TGCAGCGTTGATCGGTCAGGGAGCACAGATACGCAGTATTTT.

This chain links TRBV3-1 (or the pseudogene TRBV3-2) with TRBJ1-4; 9 positions agree with TRBD1. Germline CDR1 reads LGHDT; CDR2 reads YNNKEL (reference sequence). CDR3 size: 17 residues. After removal of 2 bases from V and 4 bases from J, the junction contained 8 bases not matched to a gene. Written as DNA, the CDR3 is TGTGCCAGCAGCCAAATACATGGGACAGGGTTTAATGAAAAACTGTTTTTT. Its protein product is CASSQIHGTGFNEKLFF.

This clone has more than one count but fewer than ten. The rearrangement links TRBV2 to TRBJ1-6; D uncertain. This CDR3 comprises 11 residues. V was shortened by 3 bases and J by 7 bases, with 1 base between the two germline ends. The V gene's germline CDR1 is SNHLY and CDR2 FYNNEI. The CDR3 loop reads CASSENSPLHF. The CDR3 DNA sequence: TGTGCCAGCAGTGAGAATTCACCCCTCCACTTT.

The rearrangement joins TRBV11-2 to TRBJ2-1; TRBD2 matches 10 bases. V lost 3 bases to trimming and J lost 0 bases; unmatched junction nucleotides: 8. There are 18 residues in the CDR3. CDR1 is SGHAT and CDR2 is FQNNGV in the germline V gene. CDR3 loop: CASSLRILAGGSYNEQFF. CDR3 in DNA: TGTGCCAGCAGCTTGCGAATCTTAGCGGGAGGCTCCTACAATGAGCAGTTCTTC.

The chain couples TRBV3-1 (or the pseudogene TRBV3-2) to TRBJ2-3; D possibly corresponds to TRBD2 (6 bases). The ends were cut back, 3 bases at V and 4 bases at J, with 14 bases in the middle. Per the germline V gene, CDR1 is LGHDT and CDR2 is YNNKEL (reference sequence). CDR3 length equals 15 residues. The CDR3 here is CASSQRGADSDTQYF. In DNA, the CDR3 is TGTGCCAGCAGCCAGCGGGGCGCGGACTCAGATACGCAGTATTTT.

The chain combines TRBV5-1 with TRBJ2-1, with D hard to call. The CDR3 is 13 amino acids. V was trimmed by 4 bases and J by 7 bases, leaving 12 bases between them. Germline CDR1 is SGHRS and CDR2 is YFSETQ. CDR3: CASSLTTGNEQFF. CDR3 coding DNA: TGCGCCAGCAGCCTGACAACCGGTAATGAGCAGTTCTTC.

This clone was detected only once. Written as DNA, the CDR3 is TGTGCCACCAGCGGGAACCTTGGGGGTGGAGAGACCCAGTACTTC. This translates into CATSGNLGGGETQYF. The chain uses TRBV15 and TRBJ2-5; either TRBD1 or TRBD2 may fit D (5 bases each). Trimming left V 5 bases short and J 4 bases short, with 17 bases between. The CDR3 has 15 residues. Germline assignment: CDR1 LNHNV and CDR2 YYDKDF (reference sequence). Drawing the rest from reference TRBV15 and TRBJ2-5, the complete variable domain is DAMVIQNPRYQVTQFGKPVTLSCSQTLNHNVMYWYQQKSSQAPKLLFHYYDKDFNNEADTPDNFQSRRPNTSFCFLDIRSPGLGDTAMYLCATSGNLGGGETQYFGPGTRLLVL.

The rearrangement joins TRBV6-5 to TRBJ2-1, with D perhaps matching TRBD1 (5 bases). The CDR3 has 15 amino acids. With 4 bases removed from V and 1 base from J, the gap between germline ends came to 11 bases. CDR1 is MNHEY, CDR2 SVGAGI, per germline. In nucleotides, the CDR3 is TGTGCCAGCAGTTTGGGGCGGTCGTCCTACAATGAGCAGTTCTTC. This codes for CASSLGRSSYNEQFF.

The chain carries TRBV19 and TRBJ2-7; a weak D match, TRBD2 (5 bases). Trimming took off 7 bases at V and 1 base at J, with 14 bases between the two ends. The CDR3 has 14 amino acids. Germline loops: CDR1 LNHDA, CDR2 SQIVND (reference sequence). The DNA of the CDR3 is TGTGCCAGTAATACCCCCGGACTGTCCTACGAGCAGTACTTC. Its translation is CASNTPGLSYEQYF.

The V and J genes are TRBV5-1 and TRBJ2-2; D is possibly TRBD1 (6 bases). The CDR3 is 16 amino acids. Germline V gives CDR1 SGHRS, CDR2 YFSETQ. Between the trimmed V and J ends, which lost 0 bases and 1 base, there was a span of 10 bases. Here the CDR3 reads CASSLGLGQNTGELFF. CDR3 sequence (DNA): TGCGCCAGCAGCTTGGGATTGGGACAGAACACCGGGGAGCTGTTTTTT.

The chain uses TRBV7-2 and TRBJ2-4; a weak D match, TRBD2 (5 bases). Per germline, CDR1 SGHTA and CDR2 FQGNSA. The CDR3 is made up of 16 amino acids. Trimming shortened V by 3 bases and J by 2 bases, and 14 bases separated the two germline ends. CDR3 bases: TGTGCCAGCAGCTTCGAGGGATGGACTTCCAAAAACATTCAGTACTTC. This codes for CASSFEGWTSKNIQYF. Based on the CDR3 plus reference TRBV7-2 and TRBJ2-4, the full variable domain is GAGVSQSPSNKVTEKGKDVELRCDPISGHTALYWYRQSLGQGLEFLIYFQGNSAPDKSGLPSDRFSAERTGGSVSTLTIQRTQQEDSAVYLCASSFEGWTSKNIQYFGAGTRLSVL.

The gene calls are TRBV5-1 and TRBJ2-1; a possible D gene is TRBD2 (7 bases). Germline V gene data show CDR1 as SGHRS and CDR2 as YFSETQ. This CDR3 region has 16 residues. The V end was cut by 5 bases, the J end by 0 bases, with 15 bases between. CDR3 nucleotide sequence: TGCGCCAGCAGGGGGGGCGGGGGCTACTCCTACAATGAGCAGTTCTTC. As protein: CASRGGGGYSYNEQFF.

The chain joins TRBV2 to TRBJ1-2; 11 nucleotides agree with TRBD1. This CDR3 region has 14 residues. J lost 8 bases, V lost 7 bases, and 9 bases had no gene match. Per the germline V gene, CDR1 is SNHLY and CDR2 is FYNNEI. The CDR3 bases are TGTGCCAGCAAATACACGGGACAGGGGGGAGGCTACACCTTC. Its protein is CASKYTGQGGGYTF.

The V call is TRBV12-3 or TRBV12-4, the J call TRBJ1-3, with D unresolved. V lost 1 base, J lost 9 bases, and 7 bases lay in between. The length of the CDR3 is 12 residues. The CDR3 DNA reads as TGTGCCAGCAGTTTAGGGGATAGCACCATATATTTT. Translation: CASSLGDSTIYF.

The chain recombines TRBV11-3 with TRBJ2-1; the D is unclear. This CDR3 comprises 15 residues. Germline assignment: CDR1 SGHNT and CDR2 YENEEA. V lost 1 base and J 9 bases, leaving 16 bases between the germline ends. CDR3 bases: TGTGCCAGCAGCTTAGTACCAGAAGGTTCTTCTGAGCAGTTCTTC. This sequence encodes CASSLVPEGSSEQFF.

The V and J genes are TRBV28 and TRBJ1-4; 9 bases map to TRBD1. Germline CDR1 MDHEN, CDR2 SYDVKM. V dropped 3 bases and J dropped 6; count of bases not matched to a gene: 2. The CDR3 totals 14 residues. The chain's CDR3 is CASSFYRGHEKLFF. The CDR3 coding sequence is TGTGCCAGCAGTTTCTACAGGGGGCATGAAAAACTGTTTTTT.

The V and J genes are TRBV7-2 and TRBJ2-2, with TRBD1 as a possible D gene (6 bases). The CDR3 has 13 residues. Trimming removed 5 bases from V and 5 bases from J, with 9 bases in between. The germline CDR1 and CDR2 sequences are SGHTA and FQGNSA. The DNA for the CDR3 is TGTGCCAGCAGCGCGCAGGGGACCGGGGAGCTGTTTTTT. Protein product: CASSAQGTGELFF.

The chain joins TRBV4-3 to TRBJ2-3; 8 nucleotides line up with TRBD2. Germline trimming cut 0 bases from V and 2 bases from J; bases unmatched to any gene: 4. Germline V gene data show CDR1 as LGHNA and CDR2 as YSLEER. There are 16 residues in the CDR3. The CDR3: CASSQELAVLTDTQYF. CDR3 nucleotide sequence: TGCGCCAGCAGCCAAGAACTAGCGGTACTCACAGATACGCAGTATTTT.

This chain uses TRBV12-3 or TRBV12-4 with TRBJ2-2; D not resolved. Trimming removed 4 bases from V and 4 bases from J, with 7 bases in between. There are 13 residues in the CDR3. The CDR3 is CASSSLGTGELFF. The CDR3 DNA reads TGTGCCAGCAGTTCTTTGGGCACCGGGGAGCTGTTTTTT.